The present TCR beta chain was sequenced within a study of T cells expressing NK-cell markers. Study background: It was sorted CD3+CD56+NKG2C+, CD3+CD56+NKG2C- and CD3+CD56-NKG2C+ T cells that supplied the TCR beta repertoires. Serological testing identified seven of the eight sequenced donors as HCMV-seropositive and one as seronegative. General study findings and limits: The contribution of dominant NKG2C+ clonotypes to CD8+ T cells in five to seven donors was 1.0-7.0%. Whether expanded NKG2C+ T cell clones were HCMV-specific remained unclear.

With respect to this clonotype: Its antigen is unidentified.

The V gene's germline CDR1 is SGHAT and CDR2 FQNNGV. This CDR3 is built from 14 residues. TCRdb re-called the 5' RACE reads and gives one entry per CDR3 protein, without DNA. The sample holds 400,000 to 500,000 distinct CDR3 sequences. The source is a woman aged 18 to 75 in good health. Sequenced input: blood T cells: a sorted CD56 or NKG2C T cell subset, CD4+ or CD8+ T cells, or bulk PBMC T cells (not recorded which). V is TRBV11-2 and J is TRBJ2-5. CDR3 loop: CASSLGRTQETQYF.